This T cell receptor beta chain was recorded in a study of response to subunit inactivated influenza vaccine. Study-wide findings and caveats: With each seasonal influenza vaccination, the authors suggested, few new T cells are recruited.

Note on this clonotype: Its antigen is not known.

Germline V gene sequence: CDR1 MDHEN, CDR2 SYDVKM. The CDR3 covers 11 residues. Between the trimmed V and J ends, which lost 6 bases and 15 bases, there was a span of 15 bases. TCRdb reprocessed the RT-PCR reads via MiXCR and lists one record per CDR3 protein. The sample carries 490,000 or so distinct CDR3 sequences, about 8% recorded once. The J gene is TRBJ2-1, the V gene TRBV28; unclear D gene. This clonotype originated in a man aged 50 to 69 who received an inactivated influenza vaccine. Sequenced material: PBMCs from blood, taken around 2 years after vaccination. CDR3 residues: CASSSTVFPFF. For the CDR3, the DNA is TGTGCCAGCAGCTCGACCGTATTTCCGTTCTTC.